The entry that follows covers one T cell receptor beta chain sequence. The data originate from a study of blood T cell repertoires in COVID-19. Sequenced by immunoSEQ multiplex PCR; TCRdb stores in-frame clones only, minus some. The top ten clones hold roughly 2.2% of a sample with around 150,000 clones, approximately 84% of them seen once. J was trimmed by 3 bases and V by 0 bases; bases with no gene match: 3. The CDR3 has 15 residues. Germline V gene data show CDR1 as SGHTA and CDR2 as FQGNSA. The clonotype was recovered from a man between 65 and 85 years old with acute or convalescent COVID-19. The chain combines TRBV7-2 with TRBJ2-3, with 7 bases aligning to TRBD1. The source material was peripheral blood. The CDR3, as DNA: TGTGCCAGCAGCTTAGCCGGGACAGAAACAGATACGCAGTATTTT. It specifies CASSLAGTETDTQYF.